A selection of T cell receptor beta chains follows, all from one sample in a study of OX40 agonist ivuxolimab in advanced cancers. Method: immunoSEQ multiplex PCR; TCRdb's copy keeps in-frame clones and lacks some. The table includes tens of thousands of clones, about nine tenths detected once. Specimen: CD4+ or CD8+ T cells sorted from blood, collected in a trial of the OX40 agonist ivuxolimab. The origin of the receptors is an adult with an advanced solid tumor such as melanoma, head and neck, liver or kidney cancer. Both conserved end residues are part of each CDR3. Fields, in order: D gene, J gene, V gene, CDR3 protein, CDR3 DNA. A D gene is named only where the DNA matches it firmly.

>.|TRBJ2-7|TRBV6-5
CASSSGSTYEQYF
TGTGCCAGCAGTTCCGGGAGTACCTACGAGCAGTACTTC
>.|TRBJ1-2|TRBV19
CASSASSEGVRGYTF
TGTGCCAGTAGTGCGTCGTCTGAGGGGGTGCGAGGCTACACCTTC
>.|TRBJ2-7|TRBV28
CASSDLIRYEQYF
TGTGCCAGCAGCGACCTCATAAGGTACGAGCAGTACTTC
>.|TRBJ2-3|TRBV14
CASSPTGRGTDTQYF
TGTGCCAGCAGCCCCACAGGCAGGGGCACAGATACGCAGTATTTT
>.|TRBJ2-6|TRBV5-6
CASSSTGFSGANVLTF
TGTGCCAGCAGCTCTACAGGGTTTTCTGGGGCCAACGTCCTGACTTTC
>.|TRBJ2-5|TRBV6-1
CASSEQGRETQYF
TGTGCCAGCAGTGAGCAGGGGAGAGAGACCCAGTACTTC
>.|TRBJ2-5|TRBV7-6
CASSRTGRGETQYF
TGTGCCAGCAGTAGAACGGGACGAGGGGAGACCCAGTACTTC
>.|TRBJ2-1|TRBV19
CASSQERDEQFF
TGTGCCAGTAGTCAGGAGCGCGATGAGCAGTTCTTC
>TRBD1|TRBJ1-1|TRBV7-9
CASSSLQGREGLEAFF
TGTGCCAGCAGCTCCCTACAGGGGCGGGAAGGTCTTGAAGCTTTCTTT
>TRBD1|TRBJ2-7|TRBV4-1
CASSQPGQGSSYEQYF
TGCGCCAGCAGCCAGCCGGGACAGGGATCCTCCTACGAGCAGTACTTC
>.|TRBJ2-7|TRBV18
CASSPGYEQYF
TGTGCCAGCTCACCCGGATACGAGCAGTACTTC